The sequence of this TCR beta chain was determined in a study of early T cells in non-severe SARS-CoV-2 infection. Unique molecular identifiers were affixed to single, distinct cDNA molecules. TCRdb re-called the 5' RACE reads through MiXCR, storing one row per CDR3 protein. The table has 35,000 to 45,000 distinct CDR3 sequences, 5.5% to 8% seen once. Losses at the gene ends were 3 bases for V and 4 bases for J; bases not matched to a gene: 12. This CDR3 is built from 17 residues. Germline V lookup: CDR1 KGHSH, CDR2 LQKENI. The starting material was whole blood, obtained at baseline. The chain is built from TRBV18 and TRBJ2-7; 10 bases are a match to TRBD2. This clonotype was sampled from an adult who was a healthcare worker with PCR-confirmed SARS-CoV-2 infection or an uninfected control (not recorded which). The CDR3 loop is CASSPLSGRANQYEQYF. CDR3 bases: TGTGCCAGCTCACCCTTAAGCGGGAGGGCCAATCAATACGAGCAGTACTTC. The full variable domain, completed using reference TRBV18 and TRBJ2-7, is NAGVMQNPRHLVRRRGQEARLRCSPMKGHSHVYWYRQLPEEGLKFMVYLQKENIIDESGMPKERFSAEFPKEGPSILRIQQVVRGDSAAYFCASSPLSGRANQYEQYFGPGTRLTVT.